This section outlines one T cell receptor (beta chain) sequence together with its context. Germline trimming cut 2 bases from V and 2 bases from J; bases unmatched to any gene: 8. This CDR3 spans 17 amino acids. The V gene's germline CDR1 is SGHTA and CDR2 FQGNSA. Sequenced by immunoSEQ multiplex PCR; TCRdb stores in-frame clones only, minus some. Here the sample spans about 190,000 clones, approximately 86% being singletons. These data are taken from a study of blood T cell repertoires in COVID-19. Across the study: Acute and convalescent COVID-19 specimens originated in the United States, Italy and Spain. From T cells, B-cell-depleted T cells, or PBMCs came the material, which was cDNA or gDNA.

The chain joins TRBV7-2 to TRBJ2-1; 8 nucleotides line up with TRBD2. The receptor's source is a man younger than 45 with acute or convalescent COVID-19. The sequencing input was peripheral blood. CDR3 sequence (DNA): TGTGCCAGCAGCTTAAGGTTGTCGGGGGGGGCCTACAATGAGCAGTTCTTC. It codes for CASSLRLSGGAYNEQFF.